These 10 T cell receptor beta chains were sequenced from one sample in a study of PD-L1 blockade in urothelial cancer. Data came from immunoSEQ multiplex PCR; TCRdb stores just in-frame clones and leaves some out. This sample has approximately 100,000 clones, with about 90% found just once. The sample here was PBMCs, taken around atezolizumab (anti-PD-L1) treatment. The receptor source for this set is a woman older than 75 with urothelial cancer.

J is TRBJ2-3 and V is TRBV7-7; D may be TRBD2 (5 bases). Germline CDR1 and CDR2: SSHAT and FNYEAQ (reference sequence). The CDR3 runs 15 residues. V gave up 5 bases and J gave up 6 bases, with 18 bases separating them. In nucleotides, the CDR3 is TGTGCCAGCAGCCCGAACGGACTGGCCGGGGATACGCAGTATTTT. This encodes CASSPNGLAGDTQYF.

This chain links TRBV19 with TRBJ1-3; TRBD1 is a possible D gene (6 bases). Per the germline V gene, CDR1 is LNHDA and CDR2 is SQIVND (reference sequence). V was cut by 10 bases and J by 4 bases, with 14 bases left in between. The CDR3 length is 13 residues. CDR3 sequence reads: CATPTDRGNTIYF. The CDR3 DNA is TGTGCCACCCCCACCGACAGGGGAAACACCATATATTTT.

This sequence joins TRBV2 and TRBJ1-4; 8 positions match TRBD1. The germline gives CDR1 SNHLY, CDR2 FYNNEI. This CDR3 has 15 residues. Trimming removed 5 bases from V and 5 bases from J; junction bases left unmatched: 7. This CDR3 is CASSRTGSENEKLFF. The CDR3 bases are TGTGCCAGCAGTAGGACAGGGTCGGAGAATGAAAAACTGTTTTTT. Full variable domain (rest looked up from reference TRBV2 and TRBJ1-4): EPEVTQTPSHQVTQMGQEVILRCVPISNHLYFYWYRQILGQKVEFLVSFYNNEISEKSEIFDDQFSVERPDGSNFTLKIRSTKLEDSAMYFCASSRTGSENEKLFFGSGTQLSVL.

The V gene is TRBV6-1, the J gene TRBJ1-3; 10 bases match TRBD1. Germline trimming cut 3 bases from V and 8 bases from J; bases unmatched to any gene: 10. CDR1 MNHNS and CDR2 SASEGT come from the germline V gene. This CDR3 contains 16 residues. Here the CDR3 reads CASSDPGQGVFDTIYF. As DNA, the CDR3 is TGTGCCAGCAGTGACCCCGGACAGGGGGTCTTTGACACCATATATTTT.

CDR3 sequence (DNA): TGTGCCAGCAGCCCCCCAACGGATGAGCAGTTCTTC. Amino acids: CASSPPTDEQFF. J is TRBJ2-1 and V is TRBV7-3; D not resolved. Germline V CDR1 and CDR2: SGHTA, FQGTGA. Trimming removed 5 bases at V and 8 bases at J, with 10 bases between. This CDR3 comprises 12 residues.

The chain combines TRBV20-1 with TRBJ1-5; D is unresolved. With 4 bases removed from V and 5 bases from J, the gap between germline ends came to 6 bases. The CDR3 extends over 11 amino acids. Germline CDR1 DFQATT, CDR2 SNEGSKA (reference sequence). Written as DNA, the CDR3 is TGCAGTGCTAAACGGGATCAGCCCCAGCATTTT. Its translation: CSAKRDQPQHF.

V gene TRBV6-1 combines with J gene TRBJ1-1; D unresolved. V lost 1 base, J lost 0 bases, and 3 bases lay in between. Germline loops: CDR1 MNHNS, CDR2 SASEGT. The CDR3 runs 13 residues. CDR3 nucleotide sequence: TGTGCCAGCAGTGAAGGGCTGAACACTGAAGCTTTCTTT. As protein: CASSEGLNTEAFF.

The genes are TRBV19 and TRBJ2-1; TRBD2 might be the D (7 bases). Germline V gene sequence: CDR1 LNHDA, CDR2 SQIVND (reference sequence). This CDR3 region has 12 residues. With 10 bases removed from V and 8 bases from J, the gap between germline ends came to 15 bases. The CDR3 coding sequence is TGTGCCACTCAAGGGGGGGTCCATGAGCAGTTCTTC. It yields the protein CATQGGVHEQFF.

The chain uses TRBV19 and TRBJ1-1; TRBD1 agrees at 10 bases. The CDR3 runs to 16 residues. CDR1 LNHDA and CDR2 SQIVND come from the germline V gene (reference sequence). After removal of 3 bases from V and 5 bases from J, the junction contained 9 bases not matched to a gene. CDR3 protein: CASSISSGQGETEAFF. The CDR3 nucleotides read TGTGCCAGTAGTATCTCGTCTGGACAGGGGGAAACTGAAGCTTTCTTT. Filled out from reference TRBV19 and TRBJ1-1, the complete variable domain reads DGGITQSPKYLFRKEGQNVTLSCEQNLNHDAMYWYRQDPGQGLRLIYYSQIVNDFQKGDIAEGYSVSREKKESFPLTVTSAQKNPTAFYLCASSISSGQGETEAFFGQGTRLTVV.

This clone was detected only once. The chain links TRBV7-9 to TRBJ1-3; a weak D match, TRBD1 (6 bases). Germline V gene data show CDR1 as SEHNR and CDR2 as FQNEAQ (reference sequence). The CDR3 is 16 amino acids. The germline V and J ends were trimmed by 1 base and 0 bases, with 10 bases remaining between them. CDR3 bases: TGTGCCAGCAGCTTAGGTGGGGACATCTCTGGAAACACCATATATTTT. Translation gives CASSLGGDISGNTIYF.